The clone carrying this TCR beta chain was counted between two and nine times. What it binds is not known. This specimen comes from a study of cytomegalovirus exposure and HLA in healthy donors. Study outcomes and limitations: Relative to the approximately 670-donor mean, N-insertions were reportedly fewer in an Asian-associated ancestry cluster in a later analysis. TCR beta sequences numbering about 17,000 were associated with HLA alleles at 0.05 false discovery rate in a later analysis. Later analysis identified a missense DCLRE1C variant that was linked to TCR beta V- and J-gene trimming.

Researchers ran the PCR with 60 Vbeta and 13 Jbeta primers. Clones were read by immunoSEQ multiplex PCR, and TCRdb kept only the in-frame ones, dropping some. This table holds 65,000 or so clones, roughly 60% found once. Donors likely had unrecorded immune exposures despite being nominally healthy when sampled. The CDR3 totals 12 residues. Trimming pared 5 bases from V and 8 bases from J, leaving 10 bases between. CDR1 SGHDN and CDR2 FVKESK come from the germline V gene. Sample: PBMCs. The clonotype originates from a man aged 30 to 45 in good health and CMV-seronegative. This sequence joins TRBV14 and TRBJ2-4; D possibly corresponds to TRBD1 (5 bases). CDR3 in DNA: TGTGCCAGCAGCTCCCAGGGCCACATTCAGTACTTC. This sequence encodes CASSSQGHIQYF.